Listed here are 16 T cell receptor beta chains from one sample, sequenced in a study of T cell clonality in common variable immunodeficiency. Measured with immunoSEQ multiplex PCR; TCRdb has only the in-frame clones, and not every one. In total the sample includes some 45,000 clones, none of them seen once. Sequencing was performed on peripheral blood mononuclear cells. Receptors originate from a person aged 18 to 75 in good health.

This clone was recorded at least ten times. The DNA ends 3 residues before the CDR3 does, and the rest of the CDR3 is filled in from the germline J gene. This rearrangement joins TRBV6-1 to TRBJ1-2; TRBD1 matches 8 bases. The CDR3 runs to 16 residues. CDR1 MNHNS and CDR2 SASEGT come from the germline V gene. V shed 2 bases and J 3 bases; nucleotides not matched to a gene: 8. The DNA read from the CDR3 is TGTGCCAGCAGTGAACGGGGGGACAGGAACCACTATGGC. Its translation is CASSERGDRNHYG. The whole CDR3 reads CASSERGDRNHYGYTF.

In its sample, this clone was seen many times. The CDR3 goes on 3 residues after the read ends, and that part is filled in from the germline J gene. The chain couples TRBV20-1 to TRBJ2-2; D not resolved. The CDR3 totals 14 residues. In germline, CDR1 is DFQATT, CDR2 SNEGSKA (reference sequence). CDR3 bases read: TGCAGTGCTGGGCAGGTCGGAGCTAATGAAAAG. Translated, it gives CSAGQVGANEK. The full CDR3 protein reads CSAGQVGANEKLFF.

By proportion, this clone is medium-sized. Coverage ceases 3 residues before the CDR3 finishes, and the germline J gene fills in the end. The V call is TRBV20-1, the J call TRBJ2-3; TRBD2 aligns across 8 bases. Trimming at V came to 0 bases and at J to 2 bases, leaving 13 bases not matched to a gene. This CDR3 region has 18 residues. Germline loops: CDR1 DFQATT, CDR2 SNEGSKA (reference sequence). The CDR3 is CSAREGSGATRYTDTQYF. The covered CDR3 bases are TGCAGTGCTAGAGAAGGTAGCGGGGCGACAAGATACACAGATACG.

This clone showed up just a few times. The read terminates 3 residues before the CDR3 end, so the remaining end is supplied by the germline J gene. The chain carries TRBV7-9 and TRBJ2-3; D is ambiguous. The length of the CDR3 is 11 residues. Per the germline V gene, CDR1 is SEHNR and CDR2 is FQNEAQ (reference sequence). This chain's CDR3 is CASSLEGTQYF. The covered CDR3 bases are TGTGCCAGCAGCTTAGAAGGGACG.

This clone was observed at least ten times. The read gets to within 3 residues of the CDR3 end, and the germline J gene fills in the rest. This chain connects TRBV30 to TRBJ1-1; 10 positions agree with TRBD1. The J segment lost 4 bases and the V segment lost 8 bases, leaving 10 bases of the junction unmatched. Germline loops: CDR1 GTSNPN, CDR2 SVGIG (reference sequence). The CDR3 covers 14 residues. The sequenced CDR3 bases are TGTGCCCAGAGGGGACAGGGGTTCAGCACTGAA. It codes for CAQRGQGFSTE. The whole CDR3 region reads CAQRGQGFSTEAFF. The full variable domain, rest sourced from reference TRBV30 and TRBJ1-1, is SQTIHQWPATLVQPVGSPLSLECTVEGTSNPNLYWYRQAAGRGLQLLFYSVGIGQISSEVPQNLSASRPQDRQFILSSKKLLLSDSGFYLCAQRGQGFSTEAFFGQGTRLTVV.

This clone was counted only a few times. The CDR3 end lies 3 residues beyond the end of the read and is filled in from the germline J gene. The chain carries TRBV6-2 or TRBV6-3 and TRBJ1-1; 7 nucleotides match TRBD1. Germline values: CDR1 MNHEY, CDR2 SVGEGT. This CDR3 contains 16 residues. Losses at the gene ends were 4 bases for V and 1 base for J; bases not matched to a gene: 9. CDR3 bases read: TGTGCCAGCAGTTTTCTAGGGGGCTACGCGAACACTGAA. Translation gives CASSFLGGYANTE. The full CDR3 protein reads CASSFLGGYANTEAFF.

At least ten counts were recorded for this clone. The read is 3 residues too short to cover the CDR3 end, so that end is filled in from the germline J gene. The chain employs TRBV5-1 and TRBJ2-5; TRBD2 might be the D (7 bases). CDR1 is SGHRS and CDR2 is YFSETQ in the germline V gene. Trimming removed 4 bases from V and 6 bases from J, with 25 bases in between. The CDR3 runs 17 residues. CDR3: CASSGSGDLRGRKTQYF. The sequenced part of the CDR3 DNA is TGCGCCAGCAGCGGGTCAGGGGATTTGCGGGGGCGTAAGACC. The entire variable domain, with the rest obtained from reference TRBV5-1 and TRBJ2-5, is as follows: KAGVTQTPRYLIKTRGQQVTLSCSPISGHRSVSWYQQTPGQGLQFLFEYFSETQRNKGNFPGRFSGRQFSNSRSEMNVSTLELGDSALYLCASSGSGDLRGRKTQYFGPGTRLLVL.

The table lists this clone with a few counts. The sequence runs out 3 residues before the end of the CDR3; the remainder is reconstructed from the germline J gene. This chain connects TRBV19 to TRBJ2-1; tentative D call: TRBD1 (6 bases). CDR1 is LNHDA and CDR2 is SQIVND in the germline V gene (reference sequence). This CDR3 has 16 residues. Trimming shortened V by 8 bases and J by 3 bases, and 20 bases separated the two germline ends. The CDR3 sequence is CASQGRGPEYYNEQFF. CDR3 DNA, as far as it was read: TGTGCCAGTCAGGGCAGGGGCCCCGAATACTACAATGAG.

This clone was seen ten or more times. Coverage ceases 3 residues before the CDR3 finishes, and the germline J gene fills in the end. This sequence joins TRBV18 and TRBJ1-5, with no clear D. The ends were cut back, 5 bases at V and 5 bases at J, with 16 bases in the middle. The CDR3 sequence is 15 residues long. The germline CDR1 and CDR2 sequences are KGHSH and LQKENI. The sequenced CDR3 bases are TGTGCCAGCTCATCACACAGCACGAGAGATCAGCCC. It translates to CASSSHSTRDQP. The full CDR3 protein reads CASSSHSTRDQPQHF.

The covered CDR3 bases are TGTGCCAGCAGTGCACAGGGGGCTGACTATGGT. As protein: CASSAQGADYG. The CDR3 in full is CASSAQGADYGQYF. V and J are TRBV2 and TRBJ2-4; 9 nucleotides align to TRBD1. Read sequence stops 3 residues before the CDR3 end, and the germline J gene provides the missing end. The germline V gene encodes CDR1 SNHLY and CDR2 FYNNEI. The CDR3 is 14 residues long.

This clone showed up many times. The DNA read from the CDR3 is TGCGCCAGCAGCTTGGCCCCGGGGACAGATACG. It specifies CASSLAPGTDT. From start to end, the CDR3 is CASSLAPGTDTQYF. The chain is built from TRBV5-1 and TRBJ2-3; the D gene is possibly TRBD2 (5 bases). The DNA ends 3 residues before the CDR3 does, and the rest of the CDR3 is filled in from the germline J gene. The CDR3 spans 14 residues. Germline V gene lookup returns CDR1 SGHRS and CDR2 YFSETQ. V was trimmed by 0 bases and J by 3 bases, leaving 8 bases between them.

Ten or more counts support this clone. The read falls 3 residues short of the CDR3 end, and the missing part is taken from the germline J gene. This rearrangement joins TRBV5-6 to TRBJ2-2; 7 bases align to TRBD1. This CDR3 has 15 residues. Germline-derived CDR1 and CDR2 are SGHDT and YYEEEE. The trim removed 1 base at V and 1 base at J, leaving 1 base unmatched. The CDR3 bases that were read are TGTGCCAGCAGCTTGACAGGGGTGAACACCGGGGAG. As protein: CASSLTGVNTGE. From start to end, the CDR3 is CASSLTGVNTGELFF.

Ten or more counts support this clone. The read halts 3 residues ahead of the CDR3 end, with the missing end drawn from the germline J gene. V is TRBV20-1 and J is TRBJ2-3, with a tentative D call TRBD2 (6 bases). CDR3 length: 15 residues. CDR1 DFQATT and CDR2 SNEGSKA come from the germline V gene (reference sequence). Trimming shortened V by 7 bases and J by 7 bases, and 24 bases separated the two germline ends. CDR3 DNA, as far as it was read: TGCAGTGTCCAGGGAGGACGCCAAAGTTTAAATACG. Protein sequence: CSVQGGRQSLNT. The whole CDR3 region reads CSVQGGRQSLNTQYF.

The CDR3 spells CASSRGTGAFAYDYTF. Partial CDR3 DNA: TGTGCCAGTAGTAGGGGGACAGGGGCTTTCGCCTACGAC. The V gene is TRBV19, the J gene TRBJ1-2; 10 bases fit TRBD1. The CDR3 end falls 3 residues outside the read, so it is completed with the germline J gene. Germline CDR1 and CDR2: LNHDA and SQIVND (reference sequence). This CDR3 spans 16 amino acids.

A note on this clone: The junction and the germline gene differ at one end; a read error may be behind it. The read terminates 3 residues ahead of where the CDR3 ends, so the germline J gene completes it. This rearrangement joins TRBV19 to TRBJ2-3; 8 bases agree with TRBD1. Germline V gene lookup returns CDR1 LNHDA and CDR2 SQIVND (reference sequence). The CDR3 consists of 14 residues. The CDR3 reads CASIARQGNQPQYF. The CDR3 bases that were read are TGCGCCAGTATTGCCAGACAGGGGAATCAGCCG.

This clone was counted many times. Incomplete CDR3 DNA: TGTGCCAGCAGCTTAGGACAGGGGAACACCGGGGAG. Encoded protein: CASSLGQGNTGE. From start to end, the CDR3 is CASSLGQGNTGELFF. J is TRBJ2-2 and V is TRBV11-3; TRBD1 matches at 7 bases. The CDR3 is cut off 3 residues early in the read; its end comes from the germline J gene. CDR3 length: 15 amino acids. Germline-derived CDR1 and CDR2 are SGHNT and YENEEA. V lost 1 base, J lost 1 base, and 0 bases stayed unmatched.